The 5 T cell receptor beta chains below were found in one sample sequenced in a study of cytomegalovirus exposure and HLA in healthy donors. TCRdb's copy holds only in-frame clones and misses some; the assay was immunoSEQ multiplex PCR. The sample contains approximately 170,000 clones, less than 95% of which appear only once. Sample: PBMCs. The receptors were sampled from a young woman in good health and CMV-seropositive.

The chain's CDR3 is CASSPRDTDGYTF. The CDR3 bases are TGTGCCAGCTCACCCCGGGACACCGATGGCTACACCTTC. The chain has TRBV18 and TRBJ1-2; TRBD1 might be the D (6 bases). Trimming stripped 3 bases from V and 6 bases from J, with 11 bases between. The CDR3 loop spans 13 amino acids. In germline, CDR1 is KGHSH, CDR2 LQKENI. Looking up the rest from reference TRBV18 and TRBJ1-2 gives the full variable domain: NAGVMQNPRHLVRRRGQEARLRCSPMKGHSHVYWYRQLPEEGLKFMVYLQKENIIDESGMPKERFSAEFPKEGPSILRIQQVVRGDSAAYFCASSPRDTDGYTFGSGTRLTVV.

This chain joins TRBV10-2 and TRBJ2-5, with D hard to call. Germline V gene sequence: CDR1 WSHSY, CDR2 SAAADI. Trimming cost V 3 bases and J 0 bases, with 14 bases left between them. The CDR3 totals 16 residues. The CDR3 nucleotides are TGCGCCAGCAGTGAAGTAGCCGACGAGTACCAAGAGACCCAGTACTTC. Residues: CASSEVADEYQETQYF.

J is TRBJ2-7 and V is TRBV9; D possibly corresponds to TRBD1 (6 bases). CDR1 is SGDLS, CDR2 YYNGEE, per germline. The CDR3 sequence is 15 residues long. Trimming removed 4 bases at V and 0 bases at J, with 14 bases between. The CDR3 loop reads CASSPRQAYSYEQYF. CDR3 nucleotides: TGTGCCAGCAGCCCCCGACAGGCCTACTCCTACGAGCAGTACTTC.

V gene TRBV29-1 combines with J gene TRBJ2-2; D is undetermined. Per germline, CDR1 SQVTM and CDR2 ANQGSEA. The V and J ends lost 4 bases and 0 bases respectively, with 12 bases between them. The CDR3 contains 15 residues. This chain's CDR3 is CSVALHQANTGELFF. DNA for the CDR3: TGCAGCGTTGCCTTGCACCAGGCGAACACCGGGGAGCTGTTTTTT.

The chain combines TRBV27 with TRBJ1-1, with a possible D match to TRBD1 (5 bases). CDR1 is MNHEY, CDR2 SMNVEV, per germline (reference sequence). CDR3 size: 15 residues. V was cut by 2 bases and J by 0 bases, with 10 bases left in between. This chain's CDR3 is CASSLITGLNTEAFF. The CDR3 region has the DNA TGTGCCAGCAGTTTAATTACAGGTCTGAACACTGAAGCTTTCTTT.